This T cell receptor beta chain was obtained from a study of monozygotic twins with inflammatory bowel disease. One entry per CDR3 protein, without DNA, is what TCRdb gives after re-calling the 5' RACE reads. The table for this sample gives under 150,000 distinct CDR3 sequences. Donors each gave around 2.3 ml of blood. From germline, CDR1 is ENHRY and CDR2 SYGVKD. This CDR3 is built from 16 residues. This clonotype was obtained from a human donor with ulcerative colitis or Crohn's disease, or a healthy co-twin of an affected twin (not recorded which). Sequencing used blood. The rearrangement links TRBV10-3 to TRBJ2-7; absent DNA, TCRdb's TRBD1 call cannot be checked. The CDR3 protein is CAISEPLIRGNYEQYF.